These 16 T cell receptor beta chains share one sample of origin, sequenced in a study of T cells in women clearing cervical HPV infection. The data were produced by immunoSEQ multiplex PCR, yet TCRdb's version contains in-frame clones alone and is incomplete. In total, the table holds tens of thousands of clones. Sequenced input: blood buffy coat. Receptor source: a woman between 18 and 75 years old with a cervical HPV16 infection that either progressed to CIN3+ or cleared (not recorded which).

Comments on this clone: Read sequence stops 3 residues before the CDR3 end, and the germline J gene provides the missing end. V and J are TRBV2 and TRBJ2-7; D assignment may be TRBD1 or TRBD2 (5 bases each). The V gene lost 6 bases and the J gene lost 2 bases, with 11 bases spanning the gap. The CDR3 runs to 13 residues. Germline V lookup: CDR1 SNHLY, CDR2 FYNNEI. The covered CDR3 bases are TGTGCCAGCAGACCCCAGGGAGCCTACGAG. Translation: CASRPQGAYE. The entire CDR3 protein reads CASRPQGAYEQYF. Supplemented by reference TRBV2 and TRBJ2-7, the full variable domain reads EPEVTQTPSHQVTQMGQEVILRCVPISNHLYFYWYRQILGQKVEFLVSFYNNEISEKSEIFDDQFSVERPDGSNFTLKIRSTKLEDSAMYFCASRPQGAYEQYFGPGTRLTVT.

A word on this clone: The missing CDR3 end, 3 residues past where the read stops, is filled in from the germline J gene. This chain links TRBV10-3 with TRBJ2-5; TRBD2 might be the D (6 bases). Between the trimmed V and J ends, which lost 5 bases and 1 base, there was a span of 8 bases. The CDR3 consists of 13 residues. CDR1 and CDR2 (germline): ENHRY, SYGVKD. The DNA read from the CDR3 is TGTGCCATCAGTCGGGACTTCCAAGAGACC. Translated, it gives CAISRDFQET. The complete CDR3 protein is CAISRDFQETQYF.

On this clone: The CDR3 is cut off 3 residues early in the read; its end comes from the germline J gene. The chain is built from TRBV19 and TRBJ1-3, with unresolved D. Germline V CDR1 and CDR2: LNHDA, SQIVND (reference sequence). V was clipped by 8 bases and J by 2 bases, with 13 bases between them. The CDR3 consists of 14 residues. The sequenced CDR3 bases are TGTGCCAGTCTAGCACGTCTCACTGGAAACACC. Protein: CASLARLTGNT. The whole CDR3 protein is CASLARLTGNTIYF.

In regard to this clone: The sequence runs out 3 residues before the end of the CDR3; the remainder is reconstructed from the germline J gene. V and J are TRBV6-1 and TRBJ2-7; TRBD1 agrees at 8 bases. The CDR3 spans 14 residues. In germline, CDR1 is MNHNS, CDR2 SASEGT. The J segment lost 4 bases and the V segment lost 4 bases, leaving 6 bases of the junction unmatched. CDR3 sequence reads: CASSAGTGVYEQYF. The CDR3 bases that were read are TGTGCCAGCAGTGCCGGGACAGGAGTGTACGAG.

Points on this clone: The sequenced fragment ends 3 residues before the CDR3 boundary, so the rest is inferred from the germline J gene. The chain employs TRBV20-1 and TRBJ2-5; perhaps TRBD2 as D (5 bases). V was clipped by 4 bases and J by 1 base, with 10 bases between them. Germline loops: CDR1 DFQATT, CDR2 SNEGSKA (reference sequence). This CDR3 region has 13 residues. CDR3 DNA (partial): TGCAGTGCTACAGACTATTTCCAAGAGACC. Its protein is CSATDYFQET. The entire CDR3 protein is CSATDYFQETQYF.

A word on this clone: The sequenced fragment ends 3 residues before the CDR3 boundary, so the rest is inferred from the germline J gene. The chain joins TRBV2 to TRBJ1-1, with a tentative D call TRBD1 (6 bases). The V and J ends lost 9 bases and 3 bases respectively, with 17 bases between them. Per germline, CDR1 SNHLY and CDR2 FYNNEI. This CDR3 spans 14 amino acids. CDR3 loop: CARDTTGSYTEAFF. CDR3 DNA, as far as it was read: TGTGCCAGAGATACAACAGGGTCCTACACTGAA.

The CDR3 region is CASSSSPSGGYNEQFF. Incomplete CDR3 DNA: TGTGCCAGCAGTTCCTCTCCTAGCGGGGGTTACAATGAG. J is TRBJ2-1 and V is TRBV27, with TRBD2 matching 10 bases. The read ends 3 residues early relative to the CDR3; the germline J gene fills the gap. Germline V gene lookup returns CDR1 MNHEY and CDR2 SMNVEV (reference sequence). The V segment lost 4 bases and the J segment 4 bases; nucleotides outside the gene matches: 7. The CDR3 runs to 16 residues.

In regard to this clone: The CDR3 is cut off 3 residues early in the read; its end comes from the germline J gene. The V and J genes are TRBV6-2 or TRBV6-3 and TRBJ2-1; 8 nucleotides line up with TRBD2. CDR1 is MNHEY, CDR2 SVGEGT, per germline. V gave up 4 bases and J gave up 7 bases; unmatched junction bases: 9. The CDR3 sequence is 15 residues long. CDR3 in amino acids: CASSWVRGGVNEQFF. The sequenced CDR3 bases are TGTGCCAGCAGTTGGGTACGGGGGGGCGTGAATGAG.

Comments on this clone: The CDR3 is cut off 3 residues early in the read; its end comes from the germline J gene. This chain connects TRBV5-1 to TRBJ2-7; D is uncertain. CDR1 and CDR2 (germline): SGHRS, YFSETQ. The CDR3 has 13 amino acids. Trimming took off 0 bases at V and 1 base at J, with 5 bases between the two ends. CDR3 sequence reads: CASSLGASYEQYF. The CDR3 DNA, read in part, is TGCGCCAGCAGCTTGGGCGCGTCCTACGAG.

On this clone: The read falls 3 residues short of the CDR3 end, and the missing part is taken from the germline J gene. The rearrangement joins TRBV7-3 to TRBJ2-7, with 10 bases identical to TRBD2. V trimming: 0 bases; J trimming: 2 bases; junction bases outside the gene matches: 10. This CDR3 has 18 residues. Germline lookup yields CDR1 SGHTA and CDR2 FQGTGA. CDR3 sequence reads: CASSLTAGSSGGTYEQYF. The part of the CDR3 DNA that was read is TGTGCCAGCAGCTTAACCGCCGGAAGTAGCGGGGGGACCTACGAG.

CDR3 amino acids: CASSPFADSNYGYTF. The part of the CDR3 DNA that was read is TGTGCCAGCAGCCCATTCGCCGACAGTAACTATGGC. V gene TRBV7-6 combines with J gene TRBJ1-2; TRBD1 might be the D (5 bases). The read stops 3 residues short of the end of the CDR3; the missing end is completed from the germline J gene. The CDR3 totals 15 residues. CDR1 and CDR2 from the germline V gene are SGHVS and FNYEAQ. V was pared by 5 bases and J by 1 base, with 14 bases between.

As for this clone: The read gets to within 3 residues of the CDR3 end, and the germline J gene fills in the rest. The chain joins TRBV20-1 to TRBJ2-2; the D is unclear. The ends were cut back, 2 bases at V and 5 bases at J, with 9 bases in the middle. The CDR3 sequence is 13 residues long. Per the germline V gene, CDR1 is DFQATT and CDR2 is SNEGSKA (reference sequence). The CDR3 loop reads CSARSAQTGELFF. The part of the CDR3 DNA that was read is TGCAGTGCTAGATCAGCGCAAACCGGGGAG.

Comment on this clone: The CDR3 goes on 3 residues after the read ends, and that part is filled in from the germline J gene. The chain employs TRBV20-1 and TRBJ1-2, with 10 bases aligning to TRBD1. Germline V gene lookup returns CDR1 DFQATT and CDR2 SNEGSKA (reference sequence). J lost 2 bases, V lost 6 bases, and 6 bases had no gene match. This CDR3 has 14 amino acids. The CDR3 loop is CSANGDRGNYGYTF. The sequenced part of the CDR3 DNA is TGCAGTGCGAACGGGGACAGGGGAAACTATGGC.

A remark on this clone: Sequencing ends 3 residues short of the CDR3 end; the germline J gene provides the rest. V gene TRBV5-1 combines with J gene TRBJ2-6; 7 bases map to TRBD1. The V and J ends lost 0 bases and 2 bases, in that order; junction bases with no gene match: 2. Germline lookup yields CDR1 SGHRS and CDR2 YFSETQ. The CDR3 runs to 16 residues. CDR3 DNA (partial): TGCGCCAGCAGCTTGGGAGACAGGGCTGGGGCCAACGTC. Protein sequence: CASSLGDRAGANV. The entire CDR3 sequence reads CASSLGDRAGANVLTF.

CDR3 bases read: TGTGCCTGGAGTGGACAGGGGATCGGTGAAAAA. Translating it yields CAWSGQGIGEK. The whole CDR3 sequence reads CAWSGQGIGEKLFF. The chain employs TRBV30 and TRBJ1-4; 8 nucleotides align to TRBD1. The read terminates 3 residues ahead of where the CDR3 ends, so the germline J gene completes it. V lost 1 base to trimming and J lost 7 bases; unmatched junction nucleotides: 5. The germline gives CDR1 GTSNPN, CDR2 SVGIG (reference sequence). There are 14 residues in the CDR3.

About this clone: The CDR3 end is not reached by the read, which stops 3 residues before it; the germline J gene fills it in. The chain combines TRBV10-2 with TRBJ2-3; 9 bases are a match to TRBD1. Germline assignment: CDR1 WSHSY and CDR2 SAAADI. This CDR3 has 14 residues. The CDR3 reads CASSNSRTGETQYF. Incomplete CDR3 DNA: TGCGCCAGCAGTAACTCTCGGACAGGGGAGACG.